The 27 T cell receptor beta chains in this list originate from one sample, sequenced in a study of beta chain features in type 1 diabetes. Their specific antigens are unknown. TCRB transcripts that were expressed got sequenced, as all of the isolated RNA had been reverse transcribed. Profiled with immunoSEQ multiplex PCR; TCRdb holds only in-frame clones, not every one. This table has some 290,000 clones, more than 13% appearing once. The study's findings and limits: In all four CD4+ subsets, TCRB CDR3 length was significantly, moderately reduced in type 1 diabetes.

Specimen: naive CD4+ T cells from blood. These receptor sequences come from a man under 40 with type 1 diabetes.

CDR3 amino acids: CAASQGGTDTQYF. The CDR3 DNA reads as TGTGCCGCCTCCCAGGGGGGCACAGATACGCAGTATTTT. This sequence joins TRBV30 and TRBJ2-3, with 7 bases lining up with TRBD1. The junction had 6 bases not matched to a gene; V was cut back by 8 bases and J by 1 base. This CDR3 comprises 13 residues. Germline-derived CDR1 and CDR2 are GTSNPN and SVGIG (reference sequence).

In this sample, this clone turned up a few times. This chain uses TRBV5-1 with TRBJ2-1; 13 nucleotides line up with TRBD2. The CDR3 is 13 residues long. The ends lost 5 bases at V and 8 bases at J; junction bases unmatched: 1. The germline V gene has CDR1 SGHRS and CDR2 YFSETQ. The CDR3 DNA sequence: TGCGCCAGCAGTACTAGCGGGAGGGATGAGCAGTTCTTC. As protein: CASSTSGRDEQFF.

The CDR3 DNA sequence: TGTGCCAGCAGCTTAACTGCTAGCTACAATGAGCAGTTCTTC. It yields the protein CASSLTASYNEQFF. The rearrangement links TRBV7-3 to TRBJ2-1, with D unclear. Trimming stripped 0 bases from V and 3 bases from J, with 6 bases between. Germline-derived CDR1 and CDR2 are SGHTA and FQGTGA. The CDR3 loop spans 14 amino acids.

The V call is TRBV2, the J call TRBJ2-4, with 9 positions matching TRBD2. Germline V gene data show CDR1 as SNHLY and CDR2 as FYNNEI. The CDR3 has 15 amino acids. V shed 5 bases and J 1 base; nucleotides not matched to a gene: 3. CDR3 nucleotides: TGTGCCAGCAGTTATAGCGGGAGCGCCAAAAACATTCAGTACTTC. It translates to CASSYSGSAKNIQYF.

V usage is TRBV5-1 and J usage is TRBJ2-5; 7 nucleotides line up with TRBD2. CDR1 is SGHRS, CDR2 YFSETQ, per germline. Trimming at V came to 2 bases and at J to 5 bases, leaving 6 bases not matched to a gene. CDR3 length equals 14 residues. The CDR3 protein is CASSFPGGAETQYF. DNA of the CDR3: TGCGCCAGCAGCTTCCCGGGAGGTGCGGAGACCCAGTACTTC.

This clone was detected a few times. This chain connects TRBV4-2 to TRBJ2-1; D may be TRBD1 (5 bases). V lost 2 bases, J lost 4 bases, and 18 bases lay in between. Germline V gene sequence: CDR1 LGHNA, CDR2 YNFKEQ. The CDR3 totals 17 residues. The CDR3 DNA sequence: TGTGCCAGCAGCCAAAAAGGGGCAGCTAATTCGTACAATGAGCAGTTCTTC. Translating it yields CASSQKGAANSYNEQFF.

This clone came up a few times. J is TRBJ2-6 and V is TRBV7-3; 10 positions agree with TRBD2. With 2 bases clipped from V and 1 base from J, the junction kept 11 bases outside the gene matches. This CDR3 contains 20 residues. Germline values: CDR1 SGHTA, CDR2 FQGTGA. The CDR3 reads CASSLWSPSGSLSGANVLTF. In DNA form, the CDR3 reads TGTGCCAGCAGCTTATGGAGTCCTAGCGGGAGTCTTTCTGGGGCCAACGTCCTGACTTTC.

There are a few counts of this clone. The chain combines TRBV15 with TRBJ2-1, with TRBD1 identical over 9 bases. CDR3 size: 17 residues. V trimming: 3 bases; J trimming: 3 bases; junction bases outside the gene matches: 9. Germline V CDR1 and CDR2: LNHNV, YYDKDF (reference sequence). DNA for the CDR3: TGTGCCACCAGCAGGACAGGGGGACTTGATTTCTACAATGAGCAGTTCTTC. Residues: CATSRTGGLDFYNEQFF.

This clone was seen once. J is TRBJ2-1 and V is TRBV28; 9 positions agree with TRBD1. V was pared by 6 bases and J by 8 bases, with 14 bases of the junction left unmatched. CDR3 length: 16 amino acids. In germline, CDR1 is MDHEN, CDR2 SYDVKM. Written as DNA, the CDR3 is TGTGCCAGCAGCCCCGCTACTGGGACAGGGTCCGATGAGCAGTTCTTC. Protein product: CASSPATGTGSDEQFF.

This clone was detected only a few times. The chain carries TRBV28 and TRBJ1-1; 7 bases align to TRBD1. The CDR3 contains 13 residues. V trimming: 5 bases; J trimming: 13 bases; junction bases outside the gene matches: 13. CDR1 is MDHEN and CDR2 is SYDVKM in the germline V gene. The CDR3 DNA sequence: TGTGCCAGCAGTCGGTTCCGGGACAGTGGATGTTTCTTT. Its translation is CASSRFRDSGCFF.

This sequence joins TRBV28 and TRBJ1-2; the match to TRBD1 covers 9 bases. The V and J ends lost 5 bases and 3 bases, in that order; junction bases with no gene match: 10. Germline V gene data show CDR1 as MDHEN and CDR2 as SYDVKM. This CDR3 comprises 16 residues. The CDR3 loop reads CASSPPGTGSDYGYTF. The CDR3 DNA reads as TGTGCCAGCAGTCCCCCCGGGACAGGGAGCGACTATGGCTACACCTTC.

This chain joins TRBV6-5 and TRBJ1-2; perhaps TRBD1 as D (5 bases). CDR3 size: 12 residues. Per germline, CDR1 MNHEY and CDR2 SVGAGI. V was clipped by 5 bases and J by 6 bases, with 10 bases between them. The CDR3 here is CASSTGSDGYTF. In DNA form, the CDR3 reads TGTGCCAGCAGTACAGGATCTGATGGCTACACCTTC.

This clone showed up just a few times. The V and J genes are TRBV6-6 and TRBJ2-3; D is unclear. V gave up 4 bases and J gave up 4 bases, with 6 bases separating them. CDR3 size: 12 residues. From germline, CDR1 is MNHNY and CDR2 SVGAGI (reference sequence). CDR3 sequence: CASSLNSDTQYF. CDR3 nucleotide sequence: TGTGCCAGCAGTTTAAACTCAGATACGCAGTATTTT.

The sample holds a few counts of this clone. The rearrangement uses TRBV2 and TRBJ2-3; possible D gene TRBD2, 6 bases. This CDR3 has 13 residues. Germline CDR1 SNHLY, CDR2 FYNNEI. Trimming cost V 2 bases and J 8 bases, with 11 bases left between them. This chain's CDR3 is CASSERAEGTQYF. DNA of the CDR3: TGTGCCAGCAGTGAAAGGGCGGAGGGTACGCAGTATTTT.

The J gene is TRBJ2-1, the V gene TRBV30; 13 nucleotides match TRBD2. The V segment lost 5 bases and the J segment 9 bases; nucleotides outside the gene matches: 4. Germline CDR1 and CDR2: GTSNPN and SVGIG (reference sequence). The CDR3 is made up of 13 amino acids. The CDR3 bases are TGTGCCTGGGACGGACTAGCGGGAGTTGAGCAGTTCTTC. As protein: CAWDGLAGVEQFF.

The chain links TRBV29-1 to TRBJ2-7, with TRBD2 as a possible D gene (7 bases). V lost 2 bases, J lost 1 base, and 12 bases lay in between. Germline CDR1 SQVTM, CDR2 ANQGSEA. There are 14 residues in the CDR3. The CDR3 spells CSVESGGPSYEQYF. The CDR3 bases are TGCAGCGTTGAATCGGGGGGCCCTTCCTACGAGCAGTACTTC.

This clone has more than one count but fewer than ten. The chain carries TRBV18 and TRBJ2-1; D is unclear. The CDR3 is 14 amino acids. Germline V lookup: CDR1 KGHSH, CDR2 LQKENI. Between the trimmed V and J ends, which lost 3 bases and 0 bases, there was a span of 6 bases. CDR3 DNA: TGTGCCAGCTCACCCGGTGGCTCCTACAATGAGCAGTTCTTC. Translation: CASSPGGSYNEQFF.

The rearrangement links TRBV25-1 to TRBJ2-1, with a weak D call TRBD1 (6 bases). The ends were cut back, 4 bases at V and 0 bases at J, with 13 bases in the middle. Germline V gene sequence: CDR1 MGHDK, CDR2 SYGVNS. The CDR3 consists of 16 residues. In DNA form, the CDR3 reads TGTGCCAGCAGTGGGCCTACAGGGATCTCCTACAATGAGCAGTTCTTC. This translates into CASSGPTGISYNEQFF.

This clone turned up a few times. V and J are TRBV4-1 and TRBJ2-1; 9 bases are a match to TRBD1. Looked up from germline, CDR1 is MGHRA and CDR2 is YSYEKL. The CDR3 has 15 residues. V lost 5 bases, J lost 8 bases, and 10 bases stayed unmatched. For the CDR3, the DNA is TGCGCCAGCAGCGTAGGGGACAGGGACGTCGATGAGCAGTTCTTC. It codes for CASSVGDRDVDEQFF.

The CDR3 region is CASSLSLADYNEQFF. For the CDR3, the DNA is TGTGCCAGCAGTTTGAGTCTAGCGGATTACAATGAGCAGTTCTTC. The rearrangement joins TRBV28 to TRBJ2-1, with TRBD2 matching 7 bases. From germline, CDR1 is MDHEN and CDR2 SYDVKM. The CDR3 consists of 15 residues. J lost 4 bases, V lost 3 bases, and 6 bases had no gene match. Complete variable domain (other parts from reference TRBV28 and TRBJ2-1): DVKVTQSSRYLVKRTGEKVFLECVQDMDHENMFWYRQDPGLGLRLIYFSYDVKMKEKGDIPEGYSVSREKKERFSLILESASTNQTSMYLCASSLSLADYNEQFFGPGTRLTVL.

The chain joins TRBV9 to TRBJ2-3; unclear D gene. Trimming took off 3 bases at V and 4 bases at J, with 6 bases between the two ends. The germline CDR1 and CDR2 sequences are SGDLS and YYNGEE. The CDR3 is 12 amino acids. CDR3 coding DNA: TGTGCCAGCAGCGGCCGGGCAGATACGCAGTATTTT. Translated, it gives CASSGRADTQYF.

The sample holds a few counts of this clone. The rearrangement links TRBV6-5 to TRBJ2-7; D call uncertain. There are 13 residues in the CDR3. V was trimmed by 6 bases and J by 3 bases, leaving 12 bases between them. Germline loops: CDR1 MNHEY, CDR2 SVGAGI. The CDR3 loop reads CASRLTWSYEQYF. CDR3 in DNA: TGTGCCAGCAGGCTTACGTGGAGCTACGAGCAGTACTTC.

The J gene is TRBJ1-4, the V gene TRBV9; 7 positions match TRBD1. The CDR3 contains 15 residues. Germline assignment: CDR1 SGDLS and CDR2 YYNGEE. Trimming removed 5 bases from V and 7 bases from J; junction bases left unmatched: 11. The CDR3 sequence is CASRYKQGHSEKLFF. As DNA, the CDR3 is TGTGCCAGCAGATATAAACAGGGGCACAGTGAAAAACTGTTTTTT.

This chain links TRBV5-1 with TRBJ2-2, with 9 bases aligning to TRBD1. J lost 0 bases, V lost 1 base, and 10 bases had no gene match. The CDR3 sequence is 19 residues long. Germline CDR1 SGHRS, CDR2 YFSETQ. CDR3 sequence reads: CASSLPSPGQGPNTGELFF. CDR3 DNA: TGCGCCAGCAGCTTGCCCTCCCCAGGACAGGGGCCGAACACCGGGGAGCTGTTTTTT.

This clone was counted a few times. The rearrangement joins TRBV28 to TRBJ2-5, with TRBD1 matching over 7 bases. The CDR3 extends over 14 amino acids. The V gene end was trimmed by 5 bases and the J gene end by 2 bases; junction bases not matched to a gene: 5. Germline CDR1 is MDHEN and CDR2 is SYDVKM. CDR3: CASSNRGAQETQYF. CDR3 DNA: TGTGCCAGCAGTAACAGGGGCGCTCAAGAGACCCAGTACTTC.

The chain recombines TRBV18 with TRBJ2-7; 7 nucleotides line up with TRBD1. The CDR3 extends over 14 amino acids. V dropped 1 base and J dropped 6; count of bases not matched to a gene: 6. CDR1 and CDR2 from the germline V gene are KGHSH and LQKENI. CDR3 in DNA: TGTGCCAGCTCACCACAAGACAGGGCGAGCGAGCAGTACTTC. It specifies CASSPQDRASEQYF.

This clone was counted only a few times. The rearrangement links TRBV25-1 to TRBJ1-4, with no clear D. With 0 bases removed from V and 10 bases from J, the gap between germline ends came to 9 bases. CDR1 MGHDK and CDR2 SYGVNS come from the germline V gene. This CDR3 contains 13 residues. DNA for the CDR3: TGTGCCAGCAGTGAATACGCTGATAGAAAACTGTTTTTT. It specifies CASSEYADRKLFF.